The clone carrying this T cell receptor beta chain has just a few counts. V lost 5 bases, J lost 0 bases, and 8 bases lay in between. There are 14 residues in the CDR3. This sample was taken from a study of T-cell memory formation after mild COVID-19. 5'RACE with constant-segment primers built TCRalpha and TCRbeta cDNA libraries with UMIs. TCRdb fed the 5' RACE reads into MiXCR, producing one record per CDR3 protein. Here the sample spans 200,000 to 300,000 distinct CDR3 sequences, 16% being singletons. The chain employs TRBV12-3 or TRBV12-4 and TRBJ1-5, with D uncertain. The clonotype originates from a man between 18 and 35 years old who had mild COVID-19 (a few samples of this study predate the infection). Cell type and time point are not known. The sequenced material came from PBMCs or a T cell subset sorted from them (not recorded which). This CDR3 is CASSSSNSNQPQHF. As DNA, the CDR3 is TGTGCCAGCAGTAGTAGTAATAGCAATCAGCCCCAGCATTTT.